This T cell receptor (beta chain) was sequenced during a study of regulatory T cells in long-lasting Graves disease. Described time point: persistent/refractory GD, antithyroid drugs over 5 years with positive TRAb. RNA extracted from PBMCs served as the sequencing template. This clonotype was counted at least ten times. Its antigen remains unidentified. V dropped 6 bases and J dropped 7; count of bases not matched to a gene: 9. Germline V CDR1 and CDR2: SNHLY, FYNNEI. The CDR3 is 14 residues long. Construction of the TCR beta libraries employed iRepertoire HTBI primers in conjunction with Arm-PCR of CDR3 regions. From the multiplex PCR reads, TCRdb called clonotypes with MiXCR, one entry per CDR3 protein. The sample comprises some 430,000 distinct CDR3 sequences, approximately 21% of which are singletons, and roughly 7% rests with the top ten. Notes on the study in general: TRBV28, TRBJ1-2 and TRBJ2-5 were segments that persistent disease favored.

The specimen comprised peripheral blood mononuclear cells (PBMCs), sampled when the disease was refractory, from a patient treated with antithyroid drugs. The sequence derives from a female donor with Graves disease. The J gene is TRBJ2-5, the V gene TRBV2; 9 bases agree with TRBD2. For the CDR3, the DNA is TGTGCCAGCAGCTTAGCGGGGGCGGCGGGGACCCAGTACTTC. Its translation: CASSLAGAAGTQYF.